One sample yielded the 27 T cell receptor beta chains listed below, sequenced in a study of blood T cell repertoires in COVID-19. The protocol was immunoSEQ multiplex PCR, while the TCRdb copy is restricted to in-frame clones and leaves out a portion. The sample contains around 190,000 clones, around 80% of which appear only once. Sequencing was done on a sample of peripheral blood. The receptors derive from a man between 65 and 79 years old with active or convalescent COVID-19.

V and J are TRBV7-2 and TRBJ2-1, with 9 bases aligning to TRBD2. Per germline, CDR1 SGHTA and CDR2 FQGNSA. The J segment lost 0 bases and the V segment lost 5 bases, leaving 5 bases of the junction unmatched. The CDR3 loop spans 16 amino acids. The chain's CDR3 is CASSPTSGSSYNEQFF. The CDR3 nucleotides read TGTGCCAGCAGCCCGACTAGCGGATCCTCCTACAATGAGCAGTTCTTC.

This clone was observed a few times. The chain joins TRBV4-1 to TRBJ1-1; D is perhaps TRBD1 (6 bases). The CDR3 is made up of 16 amino acids. Looked up from germline, CDR1 is MGHRA and CDR2 is YSYEKL. Deletions cut 3 bases from V and 1 base from J, with 15 bases between. The CDR3: CASSHPRQERNTEAFF. The CDR3 DNA sequence: TGCGCCAGCAGCCACCCTCGACAGGAGCGGAACACTGAAGCTTTCTTT.

This clone has just one count. The chain carries TRBV7-9 and TRBJ2-3; unclear D gene. Trimming removed 3 bases at V and 3 bases at J, with 4 bases between. In germline, CDR1 is SEHNR, CDR2 FQNEAQ (reference sequence). The CDR3 is 12 residues long. CDR3 DNA: TGTGCCAGCAGCTTCATTACAGATACGCAGTATTTT. Translated: CASSFITDTQYF.

The V and J genes are TRBV6-6 and TRBJ2-7; maybe TRBD1 (6 bases). V shed 2 bases and J shed 7 bases, with 18 bases lying between them. Germline V lookup: CDR1 MNHNY, CDR2 SVGAGI (reference sequence). This CDR3 has 15 residues. As DNA, the CDR3 is TGTGCCAGCAGTTACGTGGGACAATCGGTGGGGGAGCAGTACTTC. Protein product: CASSYVGQSVGEQYF.

The chain carries TRBV6-5 and TRBJ1-5, with a tentative D call TRBD1 (5 bases). CDR3 size: 12 residues. The germline V and J ends were trimmed by 4 bases and 6 bases, with 7 bases remaining between them. The germline CDR1 and CDR2 sequences are MNHEY and SVGAGI. The CDR3 reads CASSSGGQPQHF. The CDR3 DNA reads TGTGCCAGCAGTTCGGGGGGTCAGCCCCAGCATTTT.

This clone was seen more than once but under ten times. The chain joins TRBV6-2 or TRBV6-3 to TRBJ1-1; maybe TRBD1 (5 bases). Germline loops: CDR1 MNHEY, CDR2 SVGEGT. This CDR3 is built from 16 residues. V was cut by 3 bases and J by 0 bases, with 14 bases left in between. The chain's CDR3 is CASSYTRDSMNTEAFF. The CDR3 DNA sequence: TGTGCCAGCAGTTATACCAGGGACTCCATGAACACTGAAGCTTTCTTT.

The CDR3 spells CASSVVAGGLTGELFF. DNA for the CDR3: TGTGCCAGCAGCGTCGTAGCGGGGGGGCTGACCGGGGAGCTGTTTTTT. The rearrangement joins TRBV7-2 to TRBJ2-2; 11 nucleotides agree with TRBD2. Germline CDR1 reads SGHTA; CDR2 reads FQGNSA. The trim removed 5 bases at V and 5 bases at J, leaving 7 bases unmatched. This CDR3 contains 16 residues.

The chain carries TRBV5-4 and TRBJ1-1; tentatively, D is TRBD1 (6 bases). Germline V gene sequence: CDR1 SGHNT, CDR2 YYREEE (reference sequence). The CDR3 has 13 amino acids. With 4 bases removed from V and 7 bases from J, the gap between germline ends came to 14 bases. The CDR3 sequence is CASSTGTRYEAFF. Here the CDR3 DNA reads TGTGCCAGCAGCACCGGGACACGGTATGAAGCTTTCTTT.

The rearrangement uses TRBV18 and TRBJ1-1; the match to TRBD1 covers 7 bases. Trimming removed 3 bases from V and 1 base from J; junction bases left unmatched: 8. Germline CDR1 is KGHSH and CDR2 is LQKENI. The CDR3 has 16 residues. CDR3 in amino acids: CASSPRRQGRNTEAFF. CDR3 sequence (DNA): TGTGCCAGCTCACCGCGCCGACAGGGTAGGAACACTGAAGCTTTCTTT.

The chain recombines TRBV5-1 with TRBJ2-6; 9 bases map to TRBD1. V lost 0 bases and J lost 3; bases outside the gene matches: 7. CDR1 is SGHRS and CDR2 is YFSETQ in the germline V gene. The CDR3 has 18 amino acids. The CDR3, as DNA: TGCGCCAGCAGCTTGGGTCCCGGGACAGGGAATGGGGCCAACGTCCTGACTTTC. This translates into CASSLGPGTGNGANVLTF.

V is TRBV21-1 and J is TRBJ2-7; the D call in the table, TRBD2, was not verified against the DNA. TRBV21-1 is classified as a pseudogene. CDR3 length: 11 amino acids. Here the CDR3 DNA reads TGTGCCAGCACCCCGGGGTACGAGCAGTACTTC. The encoded protein is CASTPGYEQYF.

This rearrangement joins TRBV9 to TRBJ2-7, with 16 bases that match TRBD2. The CDR3 has 17 amino acids. Germline-derived CDR1 and CDR2 are SGDLS and YYNGEE. The V segment lost 0 bases and the J segment 4 bases; nucleotides outside the gene matches: 4. CDR3 protein: CASSVAGTSGRDYEQYF. As DNA, the CDR3 is TGTGCCAGCAGCGTAGCTGGGACTAGCGGGAGGGATTACGAGCAGTACTTC.

The CDR3 region is CASTFGGGPNYGYTF. The CDR3 coding sequence is TGTGCCAGCACGTTCGGAGGGGGCCCAAACTATGGCTACACCTTC. This chain links TRBV2 with TRBJ1-2, with 7 bases that match TRBD1. V dropped 7 bases and J dropped 2; count of bases not matched to a gene: 10. Germline lookup yields CDR1 SNHLY and CDR2 FYNNEI. The length of the CDR3 is 15 residues.

CDR3: CASSEVGLTGRNGYTF. In DNA form, the CDR3 reads TGTGCCAGCAGTGAAGTAGGACTCACGGGGAGGAATGGCTACACCTTC. The J gene is TRBJ1-2, the V gene TRBV6-1; D gene ambiguous. The germline V gene encodes CDR1 MNHNS and CDR2 SASEGT. Deletions cut 1 base from V and 6 bases from J, with 18 bases between. The CDR3 has 16 residues.

V is TRBV18 and J is TRBJ2-2; D is perhaps TRBD2 (7 bases). Between the trimmed V and J ends, which lost 6 bases and 4 bases, there was a span of 18 bases. CDR1 KGHSH and CDR2 LQKENI come from the germline V gene. This CDR3 comprises 16 residues. CDR3 sequence: CASSLAAGGPTGELFF. The CDR3 bases are TGTGCCAGCTCGCTCGCGGCCGGGGGGCCCACCGGGGAGCTGTTTTTT.

The J gene is TRBJ1-1, the V gene TRBV7-3, with D possibly matching TRBD1 (5 bases). Trimming cost V 0 bases and J 1 base, with 6 bases left between them. From germline, CDR1 is SGHTA and CDR2 FQGTGA. The CDR3 runs 14 residues. The CDR3 region is CASSLTGGNTEAFF. The CDR3 DNA follows: TGTGCCAGCAGCTTAACCGGGGGGAACACTGAAGCTTTCTTT.

This clone occurred many times. The chain carries TRBV10-2 and TRBJ1-1; D gene uncertain. Germline assignment: CDR1 WSHSY and CDR2 SAAADI. This CDR3 region has 13 residues. Trimming removed 7 bases from V and 1 base from J, with 10 bases in between. Written as DNA, the CDR3 is TGCGCCAGCACCACTAACACGAACACTGAAGCTTTCTTT. Protein product: CASTTNTNTEAFF.

The CDR3 is CASSSPLGLAGTDTQYF. CDR3 nucleotides: TGTGCCAGCAGCTCTCCCCTCGGACTAGCGGGCACAGATACGCAGTATTTT. This chain connects TRBV7-2 to TRBJ2-3; 10 bases are shared with TRBD2. V gave up 4 bases and J gave up 1 base; unmatched junction bases: 8. Germline values: CDR1 SGHTA, CDR2 FQGNSA. The CDR3 runs 17 residues. Drawing the rest from reference TRBV7-2 and TRBJ2-3, the complete variable domain is GAGVSQSPSNKVTEKGKDVELRCDPISGHTALYWYRQSLGQGLEFLIYFQGNSAPDKSGLPSDRFSAERTGGSVSTLTIQRTQQEDSAVYLCASSSPLGLAGTDTQYFGPGTRLTVL.

The rearrangement joins TRBV3-1 (or the pseudogene TRBV3-2) to TRBJ2-7; 11 positions match TRBD2. Germline assignment: CDR1 LGHDT and CDR2 YNNKEL (reference sequence). The V gene end was trimmed by 4 bases and the J gene end by 2 bases; junction bases not matched to a gene: 1. The CDR3 contains 14 residues. The chain's CDR3 is CASSRLAGPYEQYF. Here the CDR3 DNA reads TGTGCCAGCAGCCGACTAGCGGGGCCCTACGAGCAGTACTTC.

The gene calls are TRBV27 and TRBJ1-1; D possibly corresponds to TRBD1 (6 bases). Trimming pared 5 bases from V and 0 bases from J, leaving 28 bases between. The V gene's germline CDR1 is MNHEY and CDR2 SMNVEV (reference sequence). This CDR3 comprises 20 residues. CDR3 sequence: CASSRTLLMGAPLMNTEAFF. The CDR3 nucleotides are TGTGCCAGCAGTCGTACACTCCTTATGGGGGCCCCTCTGATGAACACTGAAGCTTTCTTT.

CDR3 region: CASSLSSGIETQYF. Here the CDR3 DNA reads TGCGCCAGCAGCTTGTCTAGCGGGATAGAGACCCAGTACTTC. V and J are TRBV5-1 and TRBJ2-5; TRBD2 aligns across 9 bases. Trimming cost V 1 base and J 4 bases; bases outside gene matches: 2. The CDR3 covers 14 residues. Germline V gene lookup returns CDR1 SGHRS and CDR2 YFSETQ.

The J gene is TRBJ1-2, the V gene TRBV10-3; D is possibly TRBD1 (6 bases). The length of the CDR3 is 14 residues. CDR1 ENHRY and CDR2 SYGVKD come from the germline V gene. Trimming cost V 0 bases and J 7 bases, with 12 bases left between them. The CDR3 loop is CAISESGQRSGYTF. The CDR3 DNA sequence: TGTGCCATCAGTGAGTCGGGACAACGATCTGGCTACACCTTC.

The table lists this clone with a few counts. The rearrangement joins TRBV2 to TRBJ1-2; perhaps TRBD1 as D (5 bases). CDR3 length: 14 residues. Germline loops: CDR1 SNHLY, CDR2 FYNNEI. With 6 bases removed from V and 3 bases from J, the gap between germline ends came to 14 bases. CDR3 amino acids: CASSYQGIDYGYTF. The CDR3 DNA sequence: TGTGCCAGCAGCTACCAGGGAATCGACTATGGCTACACCTTC.

This chain uses TRBV2 with TRBJ2-3; D ambiguous. Germline V CDR1 and CDR2: SNHLY, FYNNEI. The CDR3 consists of 14 residues. V was pared by 7 bases and J by 2 bases, with 13 bases between. The CDR3 DNA follows: TGTGCCAGCAAATGGCGGCAGCCCACAGATACGCAGTATTTT. This sequence encodes CASKWRQPTDTQYF. The whole variable domain, filled in from reference TRBV2 and TRBJ2-3, reads EPEVTQTPSHQVTQMGQEVILRCVPISNHLYFYWYRQILGQKVEFLVSFYNNEISEKSEIFDDQFSVERPDGSNFTLKIRSTKLEDSAMYFCASKWRQPTDTQYFGPGTRLTVL.

As for this clone: This same CDR3 is encoded by further DNA sequences in the sample. V usage is TRBV9 and J usage is TRBJ1-1; no firm D call. This CDR3 has 15 residues. From germline, CDR1 is SGDLS and CDR2 YYNGEE. The V end was cut by 0 bases, the J end by 1 base, with 10 bases between. CDR3 in amino acids: CASSVGTGWNTEAFF. DNA for the CDR3: TGTGCCAGCAGCGTAGGTACGGGGTGGAACACTGAAGCTTTCTTT.

This rearrangement joins TRBV23-1 to TRBJ1-2; perhaps TRBD1 as D (5 bases). TRBV23-1 is an ORF, and what it does is uncertain. The CDR3 is made up of 16 amino acids. Trimming took off 5 bases at V and 4 bases at J, with 20 bases between the two ends. For the CDR3, the DNA is TGCGCCAGCAGTGGACGAGGACACCCGCTGGGCTATGGCTACACCTTC. Translated, it gives CASSGRGHPLGYGYTF.

The chain recombines TRBV5-1 with TRBJ1-4, with TRBD1 matching over 7 bases. The CDR3 consists of 16 residues. The germline gives CDR1 SGHRS, CDR2 YFSETQ. V dropped 2 bases and J dropped 3; count of bases not matched to a gene: 7. The DNA for the CDR3 is TGCGCCAGCAGCTTCTCGCGGGACAGAGCTAATGAAAAACTGTTTTTT. Translated: CASSFSRDRANEKLFF.